The text below deals with one TCR beta chain. What this receptor recognizes is not known. These reads were obtained on a NextSeq 550. The Human TCR Profiling Kit (MiLaboratory) was used to make UMI-labeled 5' RACE TRB cDNA libraries. The full amount of extracted RNA was used for cDNA synthesis, and the full amount of resulting cDNA was used for PCR amplification. Libraries were prepared in parallel with an identical number of PCR cycles. The authors' analysis ran thus. MIGEC and MiXCR extracted about 53,000 +/- 10,000 unique UMI-labeled TRB cDNA molecules per library, requiring at least two reads per UMI. An average of around 40,000 +/- 10,000 functional in-frame TRB CDR3 nucleotide clonotypes without stop codons was found per library. After downsampling to 5000 UMI-labeled TRB molecules per sample, diversity metrics, including normalized Shannon-Wiener and Chao1, were computed in VDJtools. VDJtools computed clonotype-size-weighted physicochemical properties of the central five CDR3 residues: interaction energy, strength, volume and Kidera factor 4. The reads, reprocessed by TCRdb, yield one row per CDR3 protein sequence and no DNA. TCRdb, not the original authors, processed these V and J calls. This sample's table carries 130,000 or so distinct CDR3 sequences. The ten most abundant clones make up 0.45% to 0.55% of the sample.

The data originate from a study of CXCR3-negative and CXCR3-positive naive CD8 T cells (dated by TCRdb to about 2019). At the level of the whole study: In total, some 140 million TRB reads were obtained, which works out to roughly 1.5 +/- 0.3 million reads per library. The diversity and physicochemical repertoire analyses included ten to eleven donors pooled from two independent experiments. Naive subsets from about 5 donors and memory cells from 3 donors were included in the TRBV-TRBJ cluster analysis.

General conclusions and limits of the study: TRB CDR3s from CXCR3-positive naive cells showed higher hydrophobicity (lower Kidera factor 4), lower energy, and higher strength and volume indices than CXCR3-negative naive cells. Both naive subsets had comparably high repertoire diversity, while memory CD8+ T cells had much lower repertoire diversity. Because surface CD5, which is linked to self-reactivity in mice, was comparable between the naive subsets, TCR interaction strength was also inferred from the physicochemical properties of TRB CDR3s. Similar TRBV-TRBJ usage was shown by naive CXCR3-negative and CXCR3-positive cells from the same donor, whereas distinct patterns were shown by memory cells. Freshly isolated PBMCs were used for most assays because CXCR3 expression partially decreased after cryopreservation.

The CDR3 runs 16 residues from the cysteine to the phenylalanine. There is no recorded DNA. Based on the germline V gene, the CDR1 and CDR2 sequences are SGHRS and YFSETQ. For each CD8+ T cell subset, flow sorting was done in triplicate, and under 350,000 cells per subset went directly into RLT lysis buffer. Naive CD8+ T cells were defined stringently as CD45RO-CCR7+CD27+CD95- to exclude memory contaminants. Peripheral blood mononuclear cells were isolated from buffy coats by standard density gradient centrifugation. Naive CXCR3-negative and CXCR3-positive CD8+ T cells were flow-sorted on a FACSAria III. An RNeasy Mini Kit was used to extract total RNA from the sorted cells.

The TCR was taken from a human donor in good health. Some clones in this sample may be carry-over from other donors' samples. The sequencing input was naive CXCR3- CD8+ T cells from blood. The cell subset or site label on this specimen signifies: CD45RO-CCR7+CD27+CD95- naive CD8+ T cells lacking CXCR3 (TNR3-). Recombination connected TRBV5-1 to TRBJ1-1; the TCRdb call, TRBD1, lacks DNA for checking. The CDR3 region has the sequence CASSLKLRGMNTEAFF.